The rows below give T cell receptor beta chains drawn from one sample of a study of blood T cell repertoires in COVID-19. Some clones are missing from TCRdb's copy, which holds only in-frame ones; the method was immunoSEQ multiplex PCR. The profile shows 190,000 or so clones, 78% of them singletons. Sequences were obtained from peripheral blood. Receptor source: a woman over 75 with active or convalescent COVID-19. Both conserved end residues are part of each CDR3. The D gene is left open where the match is weak. Part of the rows lack a size; the others show once, few, many or a class for expanded clones.

J: TRBJ1-5
length: 13
size: few
V: TRBV19
D: .
CDR3: CASSIGRNQPQHF
DNA: TGTGCCAGTAGTATCGGTCGGAATCAGCCCCAGCATTTT

J: TRBJ1-1
length: 13
size: few
V: TRBV10-3
D: TRBD1
CDR3: CATRQGRDTEAFF
DNA: TGTGCCACCCGACAGGGTCGAGACACTGAAGCTTTCTTT

J: TRBJ1-6
length: 15
size: .
V: TRBV6-5
D: .
CDR3: CASSYSSSYNSPLHF
DNA: TGTGCCAGCAGTTACTCGAGCTCCTATAATTCACCCCTCCACTTT

J: TRBJ1-3
length: 15
size: .
V: TRBV5-4
D: .
CDR3: CASSSDSFSGNTIYF
DNA: TGTGCCAGCAGCTCTGACAGCTTCTCTGGAAACACCATATATTTT

J: TRBJ1-3
length: 17
size: .
V: TRBV7-8
D: TRBD1
CDR3: CASSSKTGGMAGNTIYF
DNA: TGTGCCAGCAGCTCCAAGACAGGGGGTATGGCTGGAAACACCATATATTTT

J: TRBJ2-3
length: 14
size: .
V: TRBV19
D: TRBD1
CDR3: CASKEQGAADTQYF
DNA: TGTGCCAGTAAGGAACAGGGGGCCGCAGATACGCAGTATTTT

J: TRBJ2-5
length: 14
size: .
V: TRBV6-5
D: TRBD2
CDR3: CASSYRGGPETQYF
DNA: TGTGCCAGCAGTTACCGGGGGGGGCCAGAGACCCAGTACTTC

J: TRBJ2-3
length: 15
size: .
V: TRBV19
D: .
CDR3: CASSIVNKGSDTQYF
DNA: TGTGCCAGTAGTATAGTTAATAAGGGGTCAGATACGCAGTATTTT

J: TRBJ2-1
length: 11
size: .
V: TRBV12-3/TRBV12-4
D: .
CDR3: CASSFRAEQFF
DNA: TGTGCCAGCAGTTTCAGGGCTGAGCAGTTCTTC

J: TRBJ1-1
length: 14
size: .
V: TRBV30
D: .
CDR3: CAWSVIRSNTEAFF
DNA: TGTGCCTGGAGTGTAATCAGGTCGAACACTGAAGCTTTCTTT

J: TRBJ2-7
length: 14
size: .
V: TRBV6-2/TRBV6-3
D: .
CDR3: CASSPRRGTYEQYF
DNA: TGTGCCAGCAGTCCCCGCAGGGGAACCTACGAGCAGTACTTC

J: TRBJ1-1
length: 13
size: .
V: TRBV14
D: .
CDR3: CASSQGHETEAFF
DNA: TGTGCCAGCAGCCAAGGGCATGAAACTGAAGCTTTCTTT

J: TRBJ1-1
length: 14
size: .
V: TRBV5-4
D: .
CDR3: CASSPGEGNTEAFF
DNA: TGTGCCAGCAGCCCCGGGGAGGGTAACACTGAAGCTTTCTTT

J: TRBJ2-2
length: 16
size: .
V: TRBV28
D: TRBD1
CDR3: CASRLTGTGGTGELFF
DNA: TGTGCCAGCAGACTGACCGGGACAGGAGGGACCGGGGAGCTGTTTTTT

J: TRBJ1-2
length: 17
size: .
V: TRBV28
D: TRBD1
CDR3: CASSFPAGTGGAYGYTF
DNA: TGTGCCAGCAGTTTCCCAGCCGGGACAGGGGGGGCCTATGGCTACACCTTC

J: TRBJ1-5
length: 14
size: .
V: TRBV27
D: .
CDR3: CASSLVGDNQPQHF
DNA: TGTGCCAGCAGCCTAGTAGGGGACAATCAGCCCCAGCATTTT

J: TRBJ2-1
length: 15
size: .
V: TRBV27
D: TRBD1
CDR3: CASSLGANRGYEQFF
DNA: TGTGCCAGCAGTTTAGGTGCGAACAGGGGTTATGAGCAGTTCTTC

J: TRBJ2-1
length: 15
size: .
V: TRBV29-1
D: TRBD2
CDR3: CSVERMRGVQGEQFF
DNA: TGCAGCGTTGAAAGAATGCGGGGGGTGCAAGGTGAGCAGTTCTTC

J: TRBJ1-1
length: 12
size: .
V: TRBV6-6
D: .
CDR3: CASSYSHGEAFF
DNA: TGTGCCAGCAGTTACTCGCACGGTGAAGCTTTCTTT

J: TRBJ2-1
length: 15
size: .
V: TRBV5-1
D: TRBD2
CDR3: CASSPSGGTYNEQFF
DNA: TGCGCCAGCAGCCCCAGCGGGGGCACCTACAATGAGCAGTTCTTC

J: TRBJ2-2
length: 15
size: .
V: TRBV7-3
D: .
CDR3: CASSFRGAETGELFF
DNA: TGTGCCAGCAGCTTCAGGGGCGCCGAAACCGGGGAGCTGTTTTTT

J: TRBJ2-5
length: 14
size: .
V: TRBV5-4
D: TRBD2
CDR3: CASSSGGAWETQYF
DNA: TGTGCCAGCAGCTCCGGGGGGGCCTGGGAGACCCAGTACTTC

J: TRBJ1-2
length: 15
size: .
V: TRBV28
D: .
CDR3: CASSLDSAAGLGYTF
DNA: TGTGCCAGCAGTTTAGATTCCGCGGCAGGGCTGGGCTACACCTTC

J: TRBJ2-7
length: 15
size: .
V: TRBV18
D: TRBD1
CDR3: CASSSQTGGVNEQYF
DNA: TGTGCCAGCTCATCGCAGACAGGGGGCGTAAACGAGCAGTACTTC